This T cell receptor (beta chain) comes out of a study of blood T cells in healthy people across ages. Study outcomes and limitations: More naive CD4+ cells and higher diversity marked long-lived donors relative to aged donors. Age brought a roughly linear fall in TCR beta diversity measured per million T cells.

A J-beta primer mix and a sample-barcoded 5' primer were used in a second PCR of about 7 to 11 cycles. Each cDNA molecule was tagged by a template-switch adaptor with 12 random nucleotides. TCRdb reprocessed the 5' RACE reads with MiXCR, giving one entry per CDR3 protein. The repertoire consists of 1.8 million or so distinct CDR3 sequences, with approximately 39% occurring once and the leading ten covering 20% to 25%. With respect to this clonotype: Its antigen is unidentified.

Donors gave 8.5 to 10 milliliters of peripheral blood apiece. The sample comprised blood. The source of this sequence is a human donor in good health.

The CDR3 here is CASSQEEGTTPYNEQFF. In nucleotides, the CDR3 is TGCGCCAGCAGCCAAGAAGAGGGGACTACACCCTACAATGAGCAGTTCTTC. V and J are TRBV4-3 and TRBJ2-1; 7 bases are shared with TRBD2. V shed 0 bases, J shed 2 bases, and the junction held 7 bases outside the gene matches. This CDR3 is built from 17 residues. Germline V CDR1 and CDR2: LGHNA, YSLEER.